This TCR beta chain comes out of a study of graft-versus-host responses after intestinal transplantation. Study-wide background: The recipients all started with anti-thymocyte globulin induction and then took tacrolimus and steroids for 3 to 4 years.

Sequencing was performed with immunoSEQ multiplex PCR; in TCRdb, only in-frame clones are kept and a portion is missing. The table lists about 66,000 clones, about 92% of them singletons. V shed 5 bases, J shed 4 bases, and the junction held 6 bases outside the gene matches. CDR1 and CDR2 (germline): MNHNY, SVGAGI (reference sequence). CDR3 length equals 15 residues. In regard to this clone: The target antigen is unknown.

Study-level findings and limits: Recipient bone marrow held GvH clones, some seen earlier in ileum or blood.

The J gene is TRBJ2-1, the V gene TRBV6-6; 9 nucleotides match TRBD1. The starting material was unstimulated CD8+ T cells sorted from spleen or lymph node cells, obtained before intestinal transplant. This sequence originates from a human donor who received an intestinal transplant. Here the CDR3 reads CASSPRDRVYNEQFF. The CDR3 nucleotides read TGTGCCAGCAGTCCCCGGGACAGGGTATACAATGAGCAGTTCTTC.